These 27 T cell receptor beta chains came from one sample sequenced in a study of T cells in Graves' hyperthyroidism and ophthalmopathy (dated by TCRdb to the late 2010s). Libraries were prepared through multiplex PCR. The instrument given in TCRdb is Illumina HiSeq 2000. The TCR beta CDR3 regions were amplified from RNA transcripts. A first-round RT-PCR of the TCR CDR3 used the HTBI primer set with the Qiagen OneStep RT-PCR kit. Starting from the raw public reads, TCRdb applied fastp trimming at Q25, assembled clones with MiXCR and retained in-frame beta chains. Duplicate CDR3 protein sequences are folded into a single record with the most common DNA and genes. This sample is represented by 550,000 to 650,000 distinct CDR3 sequences; roughly 15% of them were singletons. The top ten constitute approximately 15% of the sample. Sequenced sample: blood. The receptors were sampled from a middle-aged woman with Graves' hyperthyroidism.

This rearrangement joins TRBV25-1 to TRBJ2-7; 12 nucleotides line up with TRBD2. The J segment lost 4 bases and the V segment lost 4 bases, leaving 5 bases of the junction unmatched. The CDR3 runs 15 residues. From germline, CDR1 is MGHDK and CDR2 SYGVNS. In nucleotides, the CDR3 is TGTGCCAGCAGTGGTGGGACTAGCGGGCGGTACGAGCAGTACTTC. Its protein product is CASSGGTSGRYEQYF.

At least ten counts were recorded for this clonotype. The chain employs TRBV3-1 and TRBJ2-7; D might be TRBD1 or TRBD2, each matching 5 bases. This CDR3 has 18 residues. Germline loops: CDR1 LGHDT, CDR2 YNNKEL (reference sequence). Trimming took 1 base from V and 1 from J, leaving 20 bases between them. CDR3: CASSQGFGAATSSYEQYF. The CDR3 bases are TGTGCCAGCAGCCAAGGTTTCGGGGCGGCCACCAGTTCCTACGAGCAGTACTTC.

Many counts were recorded for this clonotype. The rearrangement links TRBV2 to TRBJ1-5; 7 bases map to TRBD1. The V and J ends lost 8 bases and 4 bases, in that order; junction bases with no gene match: 8. This CDR3 spans 14 amino acids. CDR1 and CDR2 from the germline V gene are SNHLY and FYNNEI. This CDR3 is CASAGGTVNQPQHF. The CDR3 DNA follows: TGTGCCAGCGCCGGGGGGACAGTGAATCAGCCCCAGCATTTT.

This clonotype has at least ten counts. The CDR3 loop reads CASSPQAARSYEQYF. The CDR3 DNA is TGTGCCAGCTCACCACAAGCCGCACGCTCCTACGAGCAGTACTTC. The rearrangement joins TRBV18 to TRBJ2-7; no firm D call. Trimming left V 1 base short and J 0 bases short, with 10 bases between. The CDR3 totals 15 residues. Germline V gene data show CDR1 as KGHSH and CDR2 as LQKENI.

This clonotype has only a few counts. The V and J genes are TRBV4-1 and TRBJ1-2, with TRBD1 matching 9 bases. Germline-derived CDR1 and CDR2 are MGHRA and YSYEKL. The CDR3 contains 16 residues. The V gene end was trimmed by 5 bases and the J gene end by 3 bases; junction bases not matched to a gene: 10. The CDR3 DNA follows: TGCGCCAGCAGCAGCACCGGGACAGGGTTTGACTATGGCTACACCTTC. Residues: CASSSTGTGFDYGYTF.

The J gene is TRBJ2-1, the V gene TRBV18; 13 bases line up with TRBD2. Germline assignment: CDR1 KGHSH and CDR2 LQKENI. This CDR3 is built from 15 residues. V shed 6 bases, J shed 8 bases, and the junction held 7 bases outside the gene matches. Here the CDR3 reads CASSGGLAGNHEQFF. In DNA form, the CDR3 reads TGTGCCAGCTCCGGGGGACTAGCGGGAAACCATGAGCAGTTCTTC.

The sample holds many counts of this clonotype. The V call is TRBV7-2, the J call TRBJ2-7; 8 nucleotides agree with TRBD2. Trimming took 8 bases from V and 0 from J; bases not matched to a gene: 12. This CDR3 contains 16 residues. Germline V gene lookup returns CDR1 SGHTA and CDR2 FQGNSA. The CDR3: CASESELAVSSYEQYF. The CDR3, as DNA: TGTGCCAGCGAAAGCGAACTAGCGGTGAGCTCCTACGAGCAGTACTTC. Complete variable domain (other parts from reference TRBV7-2 and TRBJ2-7): GAGVSQSPSNKVTEKGKDVELRCDPISGHTALYWYRQSLGQGLEFLIYFQGNSAPDKSGLPSDRFSAERTGGSVSTLTIQRTQQEDSAVYLCASESELAVSSYEQYFGPGTRLTVT.

The chain joins TRBV6-4 to TRBJ1-1, with TRBD1 identical over 7 bases. CDR1 is MRHNA and CDR2 is SNTAGT in the germline V gene. This CDR3 is 13 amino acids long. The ends lost 6 bases at V and 0 bases at J; junction bases unmatched: 1. The CDR3: CASRTGMNTEAFF. CDR3 nucleotide sequence: TGTGCCAGCAGGACAGGGATGAACACTGAAGCTTTCTTT.

The chain has TRBV4-1 and TRBJ2-2, with 7 bases matching TRBD2. The CDR3 is 18 amino acids. With V trimmed by 0 bases and J by 1 base, 8 bases remained unmatched. Germline V CDR1 and CDR2: MGHRA, YSYEKL. The CDR3, as DNA: TGCGCCAGCAGCCAAGATTGGGAGGGTTCGTGGAACACCGGGGAGCTGTTTTTT. It codes for CASSQDWEGSWNTGELFF.

This clonotype was observed at least ten times. This chain connects TRBV7-6 to TRBJ1-1, with D possibly matching TRBD1 (6 bases). CDR1 and CDR2 (germline): SGHVS, FNYEAQ. The CDR3 consists of 13 residues. With 4 bases removed from V and 2 bases from J, the gap between germline ends came to 8 bases. The CDR3 DNA reads TGTGCCAGCAGCTCGGACAGCAACACTGAAGCTTTCTTT. Its protein product is CASSSDSNTEAFF.

This clonotype has at least ten counts. The chain has TRBV28 and TRBJ2-5; D remains ambiguous. The CDR3 loop spans 12 amino acids. V was shortened by 6 bases and J by 2 bases, with 7 bases between the two germline ends. CDR1 and CDR2 (germline): MDHEN, SYDVKM. CDR3 sequence reads: CASRGIQETQYF. CDR3 in DNA: TGTGCCAGCAGAGGGATTCAAGAGACCCAGTACTTC. Based on the CDR3 plus reference TRBV28 and TRBJ2-5, the full variable domain is DVKVTQSSRYLVKRTGEKVFLECVQDMDHENMFWYRQDPGLGLRLIYFSYDVKMKEKGDIPEGYSVSREKKERFSLILESASTNQTSMYLCASRGIQETQYFGPGTRLLVL.

This clonotype was seen repeatedly, ten times or more. The rearrangement joins TRBV12-3 or TRBV12-4 to TRBJ2-2; D is unclear. The V gene lost 7 bases and the J gene lost 0 bases, with 6 bases spanning the gap. The CDR3 runs to 13 residues. In DNA, the CDR3 is TGTGCCAGCACTCGTGCGAACACCGGGGAGCTGTTTTTT. This codes for CASTRANTGELFF.

V gene TRBV10-3 combines with J gene TRBJ1-5; 7 positions match TRBD1. CDR3 length: 16 amino acids. In germline, CDR1 is ENHRY, CDR2 SYGVKD. Trimming removed 3 bases from V and 3 bases from J; junction bases left unmatched: 8. CDR3 nucleotides: TGTGCCATCAGTGAAAGGGGGCAGGGAGTCAATCAGCCCCAGCATTTT. As protein: CAISERGQGVNQPQHF.

At least ten counts were recorded for this clonotype. This chain joins TRBV3-1 and TRBJ2-7; D is ambiguous. Germline-derived CDR1 and CDR2 are LGHDT and YNNKEL (reference sequence). With 1 base removed from V and 6 bases from J, the gap between germline ends came to 10 bases. The CDR3 covers 13 residues. The CDR3 spells CASSQGSFGEQYF. DNA for the CDR3: TGTGCCAGCAGCCAAGGTAGCTTCGGCGAGCAGTACTTC.

This clonotype has a count of ten or more. This chain connects TRBV20-1 to TRBJ2-5; 10 bases align to TRBD2. The V gene's germline CDR1 is DFQATT and CDR2 SNEGSKA (reference sequence). V lost 0 bases to trimming and J lost 4 bases; unmatched junction nucleotides: 11. The CDR3 contains 17 residues. The CDR3 region is CSARDASGSISGETQYF. CDR3 in DNA: TGCAGTGCTAGAGATGCTAGCGGGAGTATCTCTGGAGAGACCCAGTACTTC.

The table lists this clonotype with many counts. J is TRBJ2-1 and V is TRBV28; D might be TRBD2 (5 bases). Germline CDR1 is MDHEN and CDR2 is SYDVKM. The CDR3 has 14 residues. Trimming left V 4 bases short and J 9 bases short, with 16 bases between. The CDR3 DNA follows: TGTGCCAGCAGTTCTGCGCTACTAGTTCCTGAGCAGTTCTTC. It codes for CASSSALLVPEQFF.

The chain recombines TRBV4-1 with TRBJ2-7; weak D call: TRBD1 (5 bases). Deletions cut 0 bases from V and 0 bases from J, with 9 bases between. The germline gives CDR1 MGHRA, CDR2 YSYEKL. This CDR3 spans 15 amino acids. CDR3 nucleotide sequence: TGCGCCAGCAGCCAAGAAGGGGTAAACTCCTACGAGCAGTACTTC. Its translation: CASSQEGVNSYEQYF.

The V gene is TRBV27, the J gene TRBJ2-6; 13 nucleotides match TRBD2. CDR3 size: 17 residues. Germline loops: CDR1 MNHEY, CDR2 SMNVEV (reference sequence). After removal of 8 bases from V and 2 bases from J, the junction contained 6 bases not matched to a gene. CDR3 in DNA: TGTGCCAGCCGGAGGACTAGCGGGAGTGCTGGGGCCAACGTCCTGACTTTC. Encoded protein: CASRRTSGSAGANVLTF.

Ten or more counts support this clonotype. The chain carries TRBV20-1 and TRBJ2-3; D may be TRBD2 (6 bases). Trimming left V 4 bases short and J 0 bases short, with 17 bases between. The CDR3 spans 16 residues. In germline, CDR1 is DFQATT, CDR2 SNEGSKA (reference sequence). CDR3 sequence reads: CSAKTAGSLSTDTQYF. The DNA for the CDR3 is TGCAGTGCTAAGACGGCCGGGAGTTTAAGCACAGATACGCAGTATTTT.

This clonotype was observed many times. The rearrangement joins TRBV2 to TRBJ2-1, with D unresolved. Per the germline V gene, CDR1 is SNHLY and CDR2 is FYNNEI. CDR3 length: 14 amino acids. V lost 6 bases and J 3 bases, leaving 12 bases between the germline ends. The DNA of the CDR3 is TGTGCCAGCAGCCCCGGAAGAGGCTACAATGAGCAGTTCTTC. Translated, it gives CASSPGRGYNEQFF.

This clonotype has more than one count but fewer than ten. The rearrangement uses TRBV20-1 and TRBJ1-5; 7 bases line up with TRBD1. The ends lost 6 bases at V and 0 bases at J; junction bases unmatched: 14. The CDR3 sequence is 17 residues long. Germline V gene lookup returns CDR1 DFQATT and CDR2 SNEGSKA (reference sequence). The CDR3 DNA reads TGCAGTGCGCCGCTTGGGACAGCCAGTTATAGCAATCAGCCCCAGCATTTT. Translated: CSAPLGTASYSNQPQHF.

The rearrangement uses TRBV6-9 and TRBJ1-5, with unresolved D. CDR3 length: 14 residues. Germline-derived CDR1 and CDR2 are MNHGY and SVAAGI. The ends were cut back, 4 bases at V and 0 bases at J, with 7 bases in the middle. The CDR3 sequence is CASSSRDSNQPQHF. The CDR3 coding sequence is TGTGCCAGCAGTTCAAGAGATAGCAATCAGCCCCAGCATTTT.

The table lists this clonotype with many counts. The chain uses TRBV11-3 and TRBJ2-7; D not resolved. In germline, CDR1 is SGHNT, CDR2 YENEEA. The V end was cut by 5 bases, the J end by 2 bases, with 10 bases between. There are 13 residues in the CDR3. The CDR3 nucleotides are TGTGCCAGCAGCCACACGGACGCCTACGAGCAGTACTTC. This sequence encodes CASSHTDAYEQYF. Supplemented by reference TRBV11-3 and TRBJ2-7, the full variable domain reads EAGVVQSPRYKIIEKKQPVAFWCNPISGHNTLYWYLQNLGQGPELLIRYENEEAVDDSQLPKDRFSAERLKGVDSTLKIQPAELGDSAVYLCASSHTDAYEQYFGPGTRLTVT.

This clonotype appeared many times. The chain carries TRBV27 and TRBJ2-7, with a tentative D call TRBD1 (6 bases). This CDR3 has 15 residues. The germline V gene has CDR1 MNHEY and CDR2 SMNVEV (reference sequence). Trimming took 5 bases from V and 4 from J, leaving 18 bases between them. The chain's CDR3 is CASSQDRGTGYEQYF. The DNA of the CDR3 is TGTGCCAGCAGTCAGGACAGAGGGACGGGATACGAGCAGTACTTC.

This clonotype has a count of ten or more. This rearrangement joins TRBV20-1 to TRBJ1-2, with D unresolved. Trimming cost V 6 bases and J 0 bases, with 8 bases left between them. CDR3 length equals 12 residues. In germline, CDR1 is DFQATT, CDR2 SNEGSKA (reference sequence). DNA of the CDR3: TGCAGTGCCTACAGTACTAACTATGGCTACACCTTC. Translating it yields CSAYSTNYGYTF.

This clonotype was counted ten times or more. V gene TRBV20-1 combines with J gene TRBJ2-7, with D perhaps TRBD2 (6 bases). V dropped 3 bases and J dropped 7 bases, with 13 bases sitting between them. This CDR3 is 12 amino acids long. In germline, CDR1 is DFQATT, CDR2 SNEGSKA (reference sequence). Written as DNA, the CDR3 is TGCAGTGCTAGTTCCAGGGCGGGGGAGCAGTACTTC. Its protein is CSASSRAGEQYF.

The chain couples TRBV15 to TRBJ1-2; 9 bases are a match to TRBD1. Germline V CDR1 and CDR2: LNHNV, YYDKDF (reference sequence). V lost 0 bases and J lost 8; bases outside the gene matches: 16. The CDR3 runs 18 residues. CDR3 sequence reads: CATSRELRKDRGSEGYTF. In DNA form, the CDR3 reads TGTGCCACCAGCAGAGAACTACGAAAGGACAGGGGTTCGGAGGGCTACACCTTC.